This TCR beta chain was recorded in a study of T cell repertoires in cytomegalovirus infection. At the level of the study: From public TCR beta signatures came an indication of both CMV infection and matching HLA type.

TCRdb fed the reads into MiXCR, producing one record per CDR3 protein. The data hold about 900,000 distinct CDR3 sequences, with roughly 30% observed a single time. Points on this clonotype: What it recognizes is unknown.

Trimming removed 6 bases at V and 3 bases at J, with 7 bases between. CDR3 length: 12 residues. Study results and limitations: Dominating the ex vivo response were TCR beta clonotypes that were CMV-specific and HLA-C-restricted.

V and J are TRBV12-3 or TRBV12-4 and TRBJ2-3; D not certain. This sample comprised cultured CD8+ T cells from PBMCs, obtained from culture after CMV antigen stimulation. This receptor was obtained from a human donor in good health (CMV status not recorded). Some clones in this sample may be carry-over from other donors' samples. In DNA, the CDR3 is TGTGCCAGCAGGGCCCAGACAGATACGCAGTATTTT. This codes for CASRAQTDTQYF.